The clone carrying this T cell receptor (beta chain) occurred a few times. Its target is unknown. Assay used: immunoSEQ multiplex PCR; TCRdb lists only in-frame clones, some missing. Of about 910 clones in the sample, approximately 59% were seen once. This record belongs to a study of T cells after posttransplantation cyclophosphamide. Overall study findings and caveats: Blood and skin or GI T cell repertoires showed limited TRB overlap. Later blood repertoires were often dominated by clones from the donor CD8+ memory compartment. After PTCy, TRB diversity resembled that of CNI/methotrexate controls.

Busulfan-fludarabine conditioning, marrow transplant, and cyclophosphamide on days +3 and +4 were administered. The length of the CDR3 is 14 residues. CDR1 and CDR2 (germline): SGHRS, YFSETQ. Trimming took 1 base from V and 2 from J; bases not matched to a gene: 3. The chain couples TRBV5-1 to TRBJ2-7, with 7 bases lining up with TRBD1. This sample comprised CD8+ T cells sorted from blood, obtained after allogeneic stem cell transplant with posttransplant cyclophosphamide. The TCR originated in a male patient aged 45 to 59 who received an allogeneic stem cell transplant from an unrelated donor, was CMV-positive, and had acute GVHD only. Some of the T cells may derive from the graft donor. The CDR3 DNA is TGCGCCAGCAGCTTGATAGGGGGCGCCTACGAGCAGTACTTC. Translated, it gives CASSLIGGAYEQYF.